This TCR beta chain originates from a study of PD-1 blockade in classical Hodgkin lymphoma. The study, taken as a whole, reports: Significantly greater TCR diversity emerged by C4D1 in CD4+ cells but not CD8+ cells. Similar baseline diversity was found in complete responders and newly diagnosed patients.

Clones were read by immunoSEQ multiplex PCR, and TCRdb kept only the in-frame ones, dropping some. The table records roughly 50,000 clones, nearly 90% of them present only once. The count of this clone is one. Its antigen is not identified. CDR3 length: 13 amino acids. Time point noted: cycle 4 day 1 (C4D1), after 6 weeks of nivolumab. All the patients suffered relapse after autologous stem cell transplantation, and brentuximab vedotin exposure differed. This receptor was obtained from a human donor with classical Hodgkin lymphoma. The chain links TRBV21-1 to TRBJ1-2; the table's D call, TRBD1, has no DNA check behind it. TRBV21-1 is a pseudogene locus. Material: peripheral blood mononuclear cells (PBMCs), obtained before the fourth cycle of nivolumab. DNA of the CDR3: TGTGCCAGCAGCTGGGGACAGGGAGATGGCTACACCTTC. Protein: CASSWGQGDGYTF.